This TCR beta chain was documented in a study of blood T cells in healthy people across ages. Germline loops: CDR1 ENHRY, CDR2 SYGVKD. V dropped 0 bases and J dropped 5 bases, with 10 bases sitting between them. The CDR3 has 15 amino acids. Isolation yielded PBMCs, at least 6 million per sample, in every case. Overall study results and limits: Naive and antigen-experienced cells could not be conclusively compared, given unsorted PBMCs.

This clonotype has only a few counts. The antigen remains unidentified. Primers used in a second PCR of about 6 to 11 cycles were a sample-barcoded 5' primer and a J-beta primer mix. A template-switch adaptor with 12 random nucleotides tagged each cDNA molecule. Each CDR3 protein is one row after TCRdb ran MiXCR on the 5' RACE reads. The top ten hold approximately 7.9% of the sample, which has 1.5 million or so distinct CDR3 sequences, about 43% seen once. This receptor was identified in a woman aged 18 to 35 in good health. The chain carries TRBV10-3 and TRBJ1-4; maybe TRBD1 (6 bases). The specimen was blood. CDR3 bases: TGTGCCATCAGTGAGTCGGGGGCGTCAAATGAAAAACTGTTTTTT. Amino acid sequence: CAISESGASNEKLFF.